Sequencing of this TCR beta chain was carried out in a study of neoadjuvant anti-PD-1 for oral cavity cancer. Relative to its sample, this clone is large. Profiled with immunoSEQ multiplex PCR; TCRdb holds only in-frame clones, not every one. The table lists about 9,200 clones, under 75% of them singletons. Stated time point: after neoadjuvant nivolumab, at surgical resection. The V and J ends lost 5 bases and 7 bases, in that order; junction bases with no gene match: 14. The CDR3 is made up of 16 amino acids. The germline gives CDR1 MDHEN, CDR2 SYDVKM. The rearrangement links TRBV28 to TRBJ1-2, with 9 bases fitting TRBD1. This TCR was recovered from a person between 40 and 85 years old with oral cavity squamous cell carcinoma. The material was tumor tissue, obtained after nivolumab (anti-PD-1) treatment. CDR3 sequence (DNA): TGTGCCAGCAGTCGCGCGGCTTACAGGGGGCATGGTGGCTACACCTTC. Protein: CASSRAAYRGHGGYTF.